In this sample, the clone carrying this T cell receptor beta chain turned up once. These data come from a study of OX40 agonist ivuxolimab in advanced cancers. Looking at the study overall: Ivuxolimab is an agonistic anti-OX40 (CD134) antibody, and patients were treated with it. People who had prior anti-PD-1, anti-PD-L1 or anti-CTLA-4 therapy could take part, and under 50% had some.

Sequencing used immunoSEQ multiplex PCR; TCRdb keeps in-frame clones, though not all of them. The table shows some 57,000 clones, with about 92% occurring only once. The CDR3 sequence is 16 residues long. Between the trimmed V and J ends, which lost 3 bases and 2 bases, there was a span of 16 bases. Germline CDR1 reads MDHEN; CDR2 reads SYDVKM. The sequence came from an adult with an advanced solid tumor such as melanoma, head and neck, liver or kidney cancer. The J gene is TRBJ1-2, the V gene TRBV28; D may be TRBD1 (6 bases). Sequenced material: CD4+ or CD8+ T cells sorted from blood, taken in a trial of the OX40 agonist ivuxolimab. The CDR3 protein is CASSFPGEGGNYGYTF. In DNA form, the CDR3 reads TGTGCCAGCAGTTTCCCAGGGGAGGGCGGGAACTATGGCTACACCTTC.